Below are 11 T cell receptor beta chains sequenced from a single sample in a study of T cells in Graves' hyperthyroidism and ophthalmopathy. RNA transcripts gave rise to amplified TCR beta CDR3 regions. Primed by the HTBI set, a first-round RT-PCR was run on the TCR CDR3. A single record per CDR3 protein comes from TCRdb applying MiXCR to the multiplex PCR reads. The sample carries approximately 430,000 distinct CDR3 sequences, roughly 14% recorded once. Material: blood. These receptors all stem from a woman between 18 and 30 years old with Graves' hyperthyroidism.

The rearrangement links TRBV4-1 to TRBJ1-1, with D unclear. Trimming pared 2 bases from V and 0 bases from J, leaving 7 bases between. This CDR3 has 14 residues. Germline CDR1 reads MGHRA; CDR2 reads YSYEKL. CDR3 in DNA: TGCGCCAGCAGCCAACCCTTCATGAACACTGAAGCTTTCTTT. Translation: CASSQPFMNTEAFF.

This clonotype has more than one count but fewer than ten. CDR3 sequence (DNA): TGTGCCAGTAGTAGGCCGCGAGGACAGGTGGGTTATCAGCCCCAGCATTTT. Translating it yields CASSRPRGQVGYQPQHF. V gene TRBV19 combines with J gene TRBJ1-5; 7 nucleotides agree with TRBD1. The CDR3 loop spans 17 amino acids. Germline V CDR1 and CDR2: LNHDA, SQIVND (reference sequence). With 4 bases clipped from V and 5 bases from J, the junction kept 14 bases outside the gene matches.

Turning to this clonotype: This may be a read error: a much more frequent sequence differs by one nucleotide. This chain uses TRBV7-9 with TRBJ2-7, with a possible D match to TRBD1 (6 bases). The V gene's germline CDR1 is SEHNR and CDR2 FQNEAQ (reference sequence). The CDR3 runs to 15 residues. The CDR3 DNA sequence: TGCGCCAGCAGCCAAGCCGGACAGCCCCCCTACGAGCAGTACTTC. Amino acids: CASSQAGQPPYEQYF.

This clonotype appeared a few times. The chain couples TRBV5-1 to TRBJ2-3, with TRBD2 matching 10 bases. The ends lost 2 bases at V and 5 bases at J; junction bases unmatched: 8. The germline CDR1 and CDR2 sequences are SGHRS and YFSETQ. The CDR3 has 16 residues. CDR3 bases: TGCGCCAGCAGCTTTCTAGCGGGAGATATTGGAGATACGCAGTATTTT. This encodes CASSFLAGDIGDTQYF.

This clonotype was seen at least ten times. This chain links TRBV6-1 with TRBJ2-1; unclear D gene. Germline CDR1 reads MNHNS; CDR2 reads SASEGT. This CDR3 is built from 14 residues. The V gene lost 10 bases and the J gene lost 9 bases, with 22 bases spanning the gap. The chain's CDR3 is CATRGSPKLVEQFF. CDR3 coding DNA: TGTGCCACTCGCGGCAGCCCCAAGTTAGTTGAGCAGTTCTTC.

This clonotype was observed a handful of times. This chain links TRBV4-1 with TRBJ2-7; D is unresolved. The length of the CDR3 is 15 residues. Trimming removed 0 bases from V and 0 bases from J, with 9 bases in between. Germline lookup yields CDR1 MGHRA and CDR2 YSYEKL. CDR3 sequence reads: CASSQDIHGSYEQYF. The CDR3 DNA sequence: TGCGCCAGCAGCCAAGATATACACGGCTCCTACGAGCAGTACTTC.

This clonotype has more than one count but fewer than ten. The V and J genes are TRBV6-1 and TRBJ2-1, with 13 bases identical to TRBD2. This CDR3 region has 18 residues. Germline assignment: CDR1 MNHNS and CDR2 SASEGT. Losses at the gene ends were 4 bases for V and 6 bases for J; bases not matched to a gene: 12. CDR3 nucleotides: TGTGCCAGCAGTGCACTACGGCCGGGACTAGCGGGACCCAATGAGCAGTTCTTC. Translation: CASSALRPGLAGPNEQFF.

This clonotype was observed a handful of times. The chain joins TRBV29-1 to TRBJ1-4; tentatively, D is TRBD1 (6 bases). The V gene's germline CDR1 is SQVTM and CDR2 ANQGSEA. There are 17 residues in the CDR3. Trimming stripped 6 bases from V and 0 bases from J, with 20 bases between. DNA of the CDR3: TGCAGCGTAACAGGAGGCAGGGGAAGGGCAACTAATGAAAAACTGTTTTTT. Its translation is CSVTGGRGRATNEKLFF. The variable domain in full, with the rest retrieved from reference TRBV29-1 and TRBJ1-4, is SAVISQKPSRDICQRGTSLTIQCQVDSQVTMMFWYRQQPGQSLTLIATANQGSEATYESGFVIDKFPISRPNLTFSTLTVSNMSPEDSSIYLCSVTGGRGRATNEKLFFGSGTQLSVL.

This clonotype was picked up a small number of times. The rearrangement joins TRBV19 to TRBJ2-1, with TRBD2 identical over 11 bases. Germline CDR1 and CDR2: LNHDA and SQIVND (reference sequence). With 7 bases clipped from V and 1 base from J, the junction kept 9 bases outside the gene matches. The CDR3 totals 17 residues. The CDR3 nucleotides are TGTGCCAGTAAAGGACTAGCGGGCGCCCGATCCTACAATGAGCAGTTCTTC. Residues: CASKGLAGARSYNEQFF.

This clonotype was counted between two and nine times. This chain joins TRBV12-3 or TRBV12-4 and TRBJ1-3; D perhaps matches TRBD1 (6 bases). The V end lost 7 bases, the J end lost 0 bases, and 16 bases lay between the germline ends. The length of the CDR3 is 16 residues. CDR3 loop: CASTSGQISSGNTIYF. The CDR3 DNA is TGTGCCAGCACCTCGGGACAAATTTCCTCTGGAAACACCATATATTTT.

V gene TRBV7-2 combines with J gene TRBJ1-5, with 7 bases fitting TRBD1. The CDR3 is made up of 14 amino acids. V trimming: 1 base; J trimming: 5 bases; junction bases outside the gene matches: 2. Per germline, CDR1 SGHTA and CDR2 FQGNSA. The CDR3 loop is CASSLEGAYQPQHF. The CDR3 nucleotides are TGTGCCAGCAGCTTAGAGGGGGCTTATCAGCCCCAGCATTTT.